This paragraph reports one T cell receptor beta chain. Its binding antigen is unknown. At one boundary the junction diverges from the germline segment, which might be a read error. The CDR3 runs 15 amino acids, cysteine and phenylalanine included. Kept here is only the CDR3 DNA, which spans 45 bases and is read in frame from base 1. In the germline V gene (reference sequence), CDR1 corresponds to SSHAT and CDR2 to FNYEAQ. This entry belongs to a study of blood T cell repertoires in COVID-19 (TCRdb year 2020). With regard to the full study: Samples covering the acute and convalescent phases of COVID-19 were provided by collaborators in the United States, Italy and Spain. The material from the prospective study consisted of cDNA or gDNA derived from T cells, B-cell-depleted T cells, or PBMCs. The dataset comprised deeply sampled blood TCRbeta repertoires from subjects exposed to, actively infected with, or recovered from COVID-19. The repertoires were made available in a free public database intended to serve as a resource for research on the immune response to SARS-CoV-2. Samples were obtained from the ongoing ImmuneRACE study (first 160 participants) and from some 1,200 subjects provided by 6 global collaborators. Sample metadata almost always included a de-identified subject ID, COVID-19 status, age in years and sex. Where available, HLA class I and class II types were taken from metadata supplied by the sample provider and were not determined by assay-based typing. What the authors observed across the whole study: Clinical and demographic metadata were provided uncurated, with the amount varying by source and participant.

The immunoSEQ Assay, a bias-controlled multiplex PCR, was used to amplify TCRbeta CDR3 regions from genomic DNA. The authors' analysis ran thus. Nucleated cell counts per sample were estimated from amplification of reference gene primers within the assay. To quantify the absolute abundance of each unique TCRbeta CDR3 rearrangement, sequence reads were collapsed and filtered. Productive Simpson clonality was computed per sample as the square root of Simpson's diversity index over productive rearrangements. TCRdb took this table from immuneACCESS and kept in-frame rearrangements with V and J called. Such tables lack part of the clones; where checked against another copy, unresolved V genes explain under half of the gap, and the rest is unexplained. The V and J calls and clone size were taken over from that table, and D and trimming were inferred from the DNA. This sample holds approximately 270,000 clones; approximately 84% were observed only once. The ten most abundant clones make up 1.5% to 2% of the sample.

Participants in the prospective study were enrolled through a virtual design, were aged roughly 18 to 100 years, and lived in about 25 United States geographic areas. To assign participants to cohorts, the prospective study relied on clinical history that participants themselves reported in a screening survey and a study questionnaire. Recovered participants in ImmuneRACE Cohort 3 were defined as having two consecutive negative NP/OP PCR tests, clearance from a healthcare professional, or resolution of symptoms. In the prospective study, mobile phlebotomists collected whole blood, serum and a nasopharyngeal or oropharyngeal swab from each participant. Over a 2-month period, participants in the prospective study had the option of providing additional blood draws and questionnaires. Before DNA extraction, prospective study blood samples were shipped either frozen or at room temperature.

The TCR originated in a man aged 35-49 years who had recovered from COVID-19. Material: PBMCs or T cells enriched from blood (not recorded which). Recombination linked TRBV7-7 to TRBJ2-7; the junction holds 7 bases that match TRBD1. The CDR3 in this case is CASSLAMGQNYEQYF. The DNA is as follows: TGTGCTAGCAGCTTAGCGATGGGACAGAACTACGAGCAGTACTTC. Supplemented by the reference TRBV7-7 and TRBJ2-7 proteins around the CDR3, the complete variable domain is GAGVSQSPRYKVTKRGQDVTLRCDPISSHATLYWYQQALGQGPEFLTYFNYEAQPDKSGLPSDRFSAERPEGSISTLTIQRTEQRDSAMYRCASSLAMGQNYEQYFGPGTRLTVT.